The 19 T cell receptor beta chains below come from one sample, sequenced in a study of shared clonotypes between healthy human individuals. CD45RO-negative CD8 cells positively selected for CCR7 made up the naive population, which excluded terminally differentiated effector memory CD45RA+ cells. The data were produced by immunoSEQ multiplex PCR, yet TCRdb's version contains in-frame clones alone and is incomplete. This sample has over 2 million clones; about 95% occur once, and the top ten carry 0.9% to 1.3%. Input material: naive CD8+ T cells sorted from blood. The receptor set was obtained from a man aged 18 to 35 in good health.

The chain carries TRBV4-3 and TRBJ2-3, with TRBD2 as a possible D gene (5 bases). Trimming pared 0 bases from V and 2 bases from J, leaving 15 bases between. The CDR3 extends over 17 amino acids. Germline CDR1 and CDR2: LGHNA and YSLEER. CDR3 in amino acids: CASSQDGNGIFTDTQYF. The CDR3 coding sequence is TGCGCCAGCAGCCAAGATGGGAACGGGATTTTCACAGATACGCAGTATTTT.

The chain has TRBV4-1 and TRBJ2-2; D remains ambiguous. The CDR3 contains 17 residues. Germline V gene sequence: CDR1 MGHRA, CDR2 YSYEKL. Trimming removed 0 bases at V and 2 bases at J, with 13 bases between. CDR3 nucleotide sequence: TGCGCCAGCAGCCAAGAGATATCCAGTGTCAACACCGGGGAGCTGTTTTTT. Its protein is CASSQEISSVNTGELFF.

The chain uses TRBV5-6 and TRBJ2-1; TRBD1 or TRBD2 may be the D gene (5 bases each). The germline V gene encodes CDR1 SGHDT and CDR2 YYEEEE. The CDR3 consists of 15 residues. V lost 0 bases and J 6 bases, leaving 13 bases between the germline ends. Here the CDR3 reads CASSLVVLGTNEQFF. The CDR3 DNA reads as TGTGCCAGCAGCTTGGTCGTCCTGGGGACCAATGAGCAGTTCTTC.

The chain's CDR3 is CASRTLAGGSYEQYF. CDR3 DNA sequence: TGTGCCAGCAGGACCCTAGCGGGAGGTTCCTACGAGCAGTACTTC. The gene calls are TRBV6-1 and TRBJ2-7; 11 positions match TRBD2. The CDR3 consists of 15 residues. Trimming cost V 6 bases and J 1 base; bases outside gene matches: 5. Per the germline V gene, CDR1 is MNHNS and CDR2 is SASEGT.

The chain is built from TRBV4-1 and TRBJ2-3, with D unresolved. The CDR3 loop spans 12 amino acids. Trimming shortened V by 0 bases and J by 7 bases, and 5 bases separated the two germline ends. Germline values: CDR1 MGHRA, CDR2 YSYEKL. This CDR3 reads CASSQDGNTQYF. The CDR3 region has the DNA TGCGCCAGCAGCCAAGATGGGAATACGCAGTATTTT.

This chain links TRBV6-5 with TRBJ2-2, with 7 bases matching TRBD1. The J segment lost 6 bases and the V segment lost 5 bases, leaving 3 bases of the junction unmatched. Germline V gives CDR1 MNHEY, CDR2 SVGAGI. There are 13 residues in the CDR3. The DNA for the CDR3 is TGTGCCAGCAGTCCGGACAGGCCCGGGGAGCTGTTTTTT. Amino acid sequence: CASSPDRPGELFF.

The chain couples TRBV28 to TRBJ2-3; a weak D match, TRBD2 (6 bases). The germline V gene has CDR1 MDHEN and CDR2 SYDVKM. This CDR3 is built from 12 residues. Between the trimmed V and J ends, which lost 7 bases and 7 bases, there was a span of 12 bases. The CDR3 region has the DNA TGTGCCAGCACGGGGGTGACGAATACGCAGTATTTT. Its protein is CASTGVTNTQYF.

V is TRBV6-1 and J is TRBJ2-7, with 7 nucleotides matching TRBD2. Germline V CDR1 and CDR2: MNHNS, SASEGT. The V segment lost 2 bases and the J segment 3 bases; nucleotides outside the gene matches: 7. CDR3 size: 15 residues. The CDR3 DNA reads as TGTGCCAGCAGTGAATTCGGGGGGAACCGCTACGAGCAGTACTTC. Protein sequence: CASSEFGGNRYEQYF.

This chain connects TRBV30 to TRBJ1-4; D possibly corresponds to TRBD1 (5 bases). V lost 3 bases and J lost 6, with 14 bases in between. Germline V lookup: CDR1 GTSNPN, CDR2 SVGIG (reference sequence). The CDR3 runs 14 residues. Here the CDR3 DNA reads TGTGCCTGGAGCCCCCGGGGCGGGGATGAAAAACTGTTTTTT. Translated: CAWSPRGGDEKLFF.

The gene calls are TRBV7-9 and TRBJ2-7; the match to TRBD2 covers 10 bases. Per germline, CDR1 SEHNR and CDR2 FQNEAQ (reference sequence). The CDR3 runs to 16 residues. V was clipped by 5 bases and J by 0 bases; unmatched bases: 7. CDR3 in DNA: TGTGCCAGCAGCATTAGCGGGGGGACAGTCTCCTACGAGCAGTACTTC. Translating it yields CASSISGGTVSYEQYF.

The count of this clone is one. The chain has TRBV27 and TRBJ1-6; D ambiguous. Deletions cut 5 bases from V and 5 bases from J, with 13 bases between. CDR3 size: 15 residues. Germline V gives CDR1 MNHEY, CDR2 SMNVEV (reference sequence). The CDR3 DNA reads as TGTGCCAGCAGTCCACTTTCAGCCCATAATTCACCCCTCCACTTT. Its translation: CASSPLSAHNSPLHF.

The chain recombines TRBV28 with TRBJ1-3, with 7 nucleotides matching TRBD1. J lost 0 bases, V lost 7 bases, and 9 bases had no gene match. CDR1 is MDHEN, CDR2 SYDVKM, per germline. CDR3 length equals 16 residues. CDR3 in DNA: TGTGCCAGCACTACTTCCGACAGGGACTCTGGAAACACCATATATTTT. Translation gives CASTTSDRDSGNTIYF.

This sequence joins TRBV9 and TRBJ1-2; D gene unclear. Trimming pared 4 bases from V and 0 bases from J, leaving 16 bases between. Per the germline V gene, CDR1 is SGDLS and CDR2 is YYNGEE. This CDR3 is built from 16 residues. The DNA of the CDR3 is TGTGCCAGCAGCCCCTATCAGGCAGTTCCTAACTATGGCTACACCTTC. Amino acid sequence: CASSPYQAVPNYGYTF.

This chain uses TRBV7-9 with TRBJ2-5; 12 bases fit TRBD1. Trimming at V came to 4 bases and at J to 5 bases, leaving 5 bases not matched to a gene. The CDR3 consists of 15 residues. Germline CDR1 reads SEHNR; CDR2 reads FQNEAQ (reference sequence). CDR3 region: CASSYRDRGLETQYF. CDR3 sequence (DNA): TGTGCCAGCAGCTACCGGGACAGGGGGCTGGAGACCCAGTACTTC.

The CDR3 loop is CASRNRGNYGYTF. The CDR3 DNA reads TGCGCCAGCAGAAACAGGGGCAACTATGGCTACACCTTC. This chain links TRBV10-2 with TRBJ1-2; 7 bases line up with TRBD1. There are 13 residues in the CDR3. Germline trimming cut 6 bases from V and 2 bases from J; bases unmatched to any gene: 3. CDR1 is WSHSY and CDR2 is SAAADI in the germline V gene.

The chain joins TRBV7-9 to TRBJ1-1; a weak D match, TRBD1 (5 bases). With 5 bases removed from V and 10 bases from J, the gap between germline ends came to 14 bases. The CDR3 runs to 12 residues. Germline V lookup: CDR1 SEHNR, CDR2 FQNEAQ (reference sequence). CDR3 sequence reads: CASSQGTLAAFF. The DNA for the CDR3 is TGTGCCAGCAGCCAAGGGACCTTGGCAGCTTTCTTT.

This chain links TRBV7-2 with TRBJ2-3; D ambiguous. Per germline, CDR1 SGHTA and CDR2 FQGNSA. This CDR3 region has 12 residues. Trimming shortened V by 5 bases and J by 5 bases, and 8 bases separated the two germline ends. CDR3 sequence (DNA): TGTGCCAGCAGCGATCACATAGATACGCAGTATTTT. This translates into CASSDHIDTQYF.

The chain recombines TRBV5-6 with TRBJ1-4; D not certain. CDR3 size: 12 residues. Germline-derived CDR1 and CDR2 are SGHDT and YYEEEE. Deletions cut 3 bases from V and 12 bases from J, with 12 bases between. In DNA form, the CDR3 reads TGTGCCAGCAGCTCGGACGGCTATGAACTGTTTTTT. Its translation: CASSSDGYELFF.

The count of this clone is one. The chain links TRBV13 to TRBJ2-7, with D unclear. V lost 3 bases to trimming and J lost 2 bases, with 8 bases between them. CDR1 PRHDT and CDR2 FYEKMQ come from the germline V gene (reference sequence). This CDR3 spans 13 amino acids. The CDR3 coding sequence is TGTGCCAGCAGCTTGCCCGATACCTACGAGCAGTACTTC. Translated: CASSLPDTYEQYF.